This TCR beta chain was observed in a study of CD8 T cells in Susac syndrome. Germline V gene data show CDR1 as GTSNPN and CDR2 as SVGIG (reference sequence). CDR3 length equals 13 residues. V shed 4 bases and J 2 bases; nucleotides not matched to a gene: 3. Sequencing of TCR beta was undertaken in CD8+ and CD4+ T cells derived from blood. After extraction with the RNeasy kit, roughly 0.5 to 1 ug of the RNA was reverse transcribed using random hexamers. It was immunoSEQ multiplex PCR that amplified TCR beta CDR3 across 54 Vbeta and 13 Jbeta. Each CDR3 protein is one row after TCRdb ran MiXCR on the immunoSEQ multiplex PCR reads. The sample contains 150,000 to 200,000 distinct CDR3 sequences, 90% to 95% of which appear only once.

The V call is TRBV30, the J call TRBJ2-7; 9 bases line up with TRBD1. This clonotype was sampled from a human donor with multiple sclerosis. The source material was CD4+ T cells from PBMCs. CDR3 residues: CAWNRDRAYEQYF. As DNA, the CDR3 is TGTGCCTGGAACCGGGACAGGGCCTACGAGCAGTACTTC.